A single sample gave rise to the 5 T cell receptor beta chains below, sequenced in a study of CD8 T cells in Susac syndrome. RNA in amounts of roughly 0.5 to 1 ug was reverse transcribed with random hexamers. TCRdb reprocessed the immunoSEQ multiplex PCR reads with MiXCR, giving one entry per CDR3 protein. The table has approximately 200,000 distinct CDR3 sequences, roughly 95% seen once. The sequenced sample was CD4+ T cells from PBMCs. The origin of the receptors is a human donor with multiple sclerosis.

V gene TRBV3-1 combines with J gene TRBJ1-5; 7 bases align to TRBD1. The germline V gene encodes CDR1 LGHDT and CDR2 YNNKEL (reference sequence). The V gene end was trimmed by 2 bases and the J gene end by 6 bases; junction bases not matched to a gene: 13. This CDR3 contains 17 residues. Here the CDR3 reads CASSQSSPGQALQPQHF. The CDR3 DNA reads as TGTGCCAGCAGCCAATCTTCCCCCGGACAGGCACTTCAGCCCCAGCATTTT.

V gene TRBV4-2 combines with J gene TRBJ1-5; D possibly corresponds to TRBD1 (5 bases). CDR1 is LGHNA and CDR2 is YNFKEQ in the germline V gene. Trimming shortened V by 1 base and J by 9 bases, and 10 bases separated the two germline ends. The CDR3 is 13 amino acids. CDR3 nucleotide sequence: TGTGCCAGCAGCCAAGTCGCAGGGTCGCCCCAGCATTTT. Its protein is CASSQVAGSPQHF.

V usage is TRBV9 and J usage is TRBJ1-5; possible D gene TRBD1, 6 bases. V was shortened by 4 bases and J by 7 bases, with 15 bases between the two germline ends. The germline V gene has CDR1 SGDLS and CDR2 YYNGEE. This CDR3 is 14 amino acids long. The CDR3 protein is CASSRQGSMQPQHF. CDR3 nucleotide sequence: TGTGCCAGCAGCCGGCAGGGGAGTATGCAGCCCCAGCATTTT. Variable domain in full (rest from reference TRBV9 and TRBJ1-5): DSGVTQTPKHLITATGQRVTLRCSPRSGDLSVYWYQQSLDQGLQFLIQYYNGEERAKGNILERFSAQQFPDLHSELNLSSLELGDSALYFCASSRQGSMQPQHFGDGTRLSIL.

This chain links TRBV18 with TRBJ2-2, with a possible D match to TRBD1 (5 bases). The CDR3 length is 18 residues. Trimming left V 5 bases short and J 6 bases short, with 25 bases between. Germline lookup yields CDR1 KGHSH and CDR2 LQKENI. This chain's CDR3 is CASSAPGRPPNLAGELFF. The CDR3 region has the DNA TGTGCCAGCTCAGCTCCAGGGCGTCCTCCCAATTTGGCCGGGGAGCTGTTTTTT.

The CDR3 region is CASSLMMIGDIQYF. The CDR3 DNA reads as TGTGCCAGCAGCTTGATGATGATTGGGGACATTCAGTACTTC. J is TRBJ2-4 and V is TRBV7-3; the D is unclear. Trimming shortened V by 3 bases and J by 8 bases, and 14 bases separated the two germline ends. CDR1 and CDR2 from the germline V gene are SGHTA and FQGTGA. CDR3 size: 14 residues.